This TCR beta chain was obtained from a study of cytomegalovirus exposure and HLA in healthy donors. Study overall: The roughly 110 validation repertoires used the same platform as the roughly 700 first-cohort repertoires (as reported by a later analysis).

Whole-study findings and limits: Specific recognition of CMV antigens was confirmed in vitro for a few chains (all CMV-associated).

Regarding this clone: Its antigen is still unknown.

Clones were sequenced by immunoSEQ multiplex PCR, and TCRdb holds only the in-frame ones, with some missing. Of 98,000 or so clones listed, 90% to 97% are singletons. The TCR comes from a woman in her late teens or twenties in good health and CMV-seronegative. The sample taken for sequencing was PBMCs.

The CDR3 DNA sequence: TGTGCCAGCAGTGAAGCTGGCGGGGGGGCGACAGATACGCAGTATTTT. This gives the protein CASSEAGGGATDTQYF. The chain combines TRBV6-1 with TRBJ2-3, with TRBD2 matching over 9 bases. This CDR3 is 16 amino acids long. The trim removed 0 bases at V and 3 bases at J, leaving 4 bases unmatched. CDR1 and CDR2 from the germline V gene are MNHNS and SASEGT.